This entry is about one T cell receptor beta chain. Its cognate antigen has yet to be identified. It has no much larger one-base neighbor in the sample; base qualities were not kept. This record comes from a study of vaccination effects on CD4 cells after COVID-19 (dated by TCRdb to between 2021 and 2022). Regarding the complete study: In the ViraFEST assay, PBMC were stimulated with viral peptide pools, and antigen-specific CD4+ T cell clonotypes were then identified by expansion using TCR sequencing. Cultures from other donors in the study were sequenced using the Oncomine TCR Beta short-read assay on an Illumina iSeq 100. SARS-CoV-2 spike-specific CD4+ TCR repertoires were compared before and after mRNA vaccination in COVID-19 convalescent patients and in infection-naive vaccine recipients. Approximately 2 million PBMC per well were cultured with around 10 ug/ml peptides in IMDM containing around 5.3% human AB serum, approximately 10 IU/ml IL-2 and gentamicin. The full study included 10 COVID-19 convalescent patients and several SARS-CoV-2-naive healthy vaccine recipients. Participants received two doses of either the BNT162b2 or the mRNA-1273 mRNA SARS-CoV-2 vaccine. Study-wide conclusions, independent of this receptor: The study was limited by a small number of convalescent patients, and early post-infection timepoints were lacking. Marked clonal contraction was observed in both infection-induced and vaccine-induced clones at late post-vaccination timepoints, consistent with waning T cell responses. Among healthy vaccine recipients, nearly all vaccine-induced clones were SARS-CoV-2 mono-reactive, and just 1 of 255 was cross-reactive with common cold coronaviruses.

After approximately eleven days of culture, CD4+ T cells were isolated with the EasySep CD4+ T cell isolation kit. Healthy vaccine recipients had no prior SARS-CoV-2 infection, confirmed by negative nucleocapsid antibodies before and after vaccination. On days 3 and 7, half of the culture medium was replaced with fresh IL-2-containing medium. Unless noted otherwise, every peptide stimulation condition was grown in triplicate wells. Using Ficoll-Paque Plus gradient centrifugation, PBMC were separated from whole blood and then either used fresh or cryopreserved at -140C. Genomic DNA was extracted from cultured CD4+ T cells with the QIAamp micro DNA kit. Libraries were built with the immunoSEQ multiplex PCR assay. DNA from the cultured, isolated CD4+ T cells was subjected to TCR beta CDR3 sequencing. On the study's bioinformatics: Non-productive TCR sequences were removed and reads were trimmed to the CDR3 region, keeping CDR3s of at least 7 amino acids. The MANAFEST web app was used to identify antigen-specific clonotypes by comparing expansion in peptide wells with expansion in reference cultures. To be called positive, a clone needed expansion at FDR<0.05 compared with the reference and with all other wells, an odds ratio greater than 5, and a frequency greater than 0.1% in two replicate wells. A clonotype was defined as cross-reactive if the clonotype was significantly expanded both in SARS-CoV-2 spike wells and in at least one common cold coronavirus spike condition. CDR3 similarity was assessed by Levenshtein distance using the stringdist R package, and unrooted trees were constructed with ape in R 3.6.1. The table was pulled from immuneACCESS by TCRdb, which kept in-frame rearrangements only. Such tables lose some clones; where checked, under half of the loss comes from unresolved V genes, and the rest has no known cause. The D gene and trimming were derived from the DNA, and the V and J assignments and clone size from that table. The sample table shows approximately 31,000 clones, and around three quarters are seen once. Around 3.8% of the sample is held by the ten biggest clonotypes.

This clonotype originated in a human donor who received a COVID-19 vaccine. This specimen consisted of CD4+ T cells from PBMCs cultured without peptide, obtained before COVID-19 vaccination.

CDR3 sequence: CATSRVVSGAYEQYF. The DNA is TGTGCCACCAGCAGAGTTGTAAGCGGCGCCTACGAGCAGTACTTC. Rearrangement joined TRBV15 to TRBJ2-7; TRBD2 could be the D gene, as 5 bases match. Cut back by 1 base and 2 bases, the V and J ends lie 12 bases apart. The germline V gene (reference sequence) gives CDR1 as LNHNV and CDR2 as YYDKDF. The CDR3 has 15 amino acids, counting the end cysteine and phenylalanine. Only CDR3 DNA is held: 45 bases, read in frame from base 1.